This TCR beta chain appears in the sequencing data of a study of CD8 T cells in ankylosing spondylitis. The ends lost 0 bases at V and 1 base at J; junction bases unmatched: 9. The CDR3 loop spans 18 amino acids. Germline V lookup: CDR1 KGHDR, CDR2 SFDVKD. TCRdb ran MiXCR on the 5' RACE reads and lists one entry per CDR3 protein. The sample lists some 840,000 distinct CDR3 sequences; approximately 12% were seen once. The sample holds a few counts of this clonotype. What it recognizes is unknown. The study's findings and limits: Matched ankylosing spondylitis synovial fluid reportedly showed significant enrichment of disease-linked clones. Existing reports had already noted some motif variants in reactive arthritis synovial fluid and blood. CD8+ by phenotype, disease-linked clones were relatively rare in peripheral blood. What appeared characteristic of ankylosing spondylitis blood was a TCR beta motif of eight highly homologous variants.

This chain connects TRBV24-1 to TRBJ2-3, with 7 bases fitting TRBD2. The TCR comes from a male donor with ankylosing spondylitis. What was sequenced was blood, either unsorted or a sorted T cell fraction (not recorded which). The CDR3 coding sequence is TGTGCCACCAGTGATTTGTCTAGCGGACTCAGCGGCACAGATACGCAGTATTTT. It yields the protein CATSDLSSGLSGTDTQYF.